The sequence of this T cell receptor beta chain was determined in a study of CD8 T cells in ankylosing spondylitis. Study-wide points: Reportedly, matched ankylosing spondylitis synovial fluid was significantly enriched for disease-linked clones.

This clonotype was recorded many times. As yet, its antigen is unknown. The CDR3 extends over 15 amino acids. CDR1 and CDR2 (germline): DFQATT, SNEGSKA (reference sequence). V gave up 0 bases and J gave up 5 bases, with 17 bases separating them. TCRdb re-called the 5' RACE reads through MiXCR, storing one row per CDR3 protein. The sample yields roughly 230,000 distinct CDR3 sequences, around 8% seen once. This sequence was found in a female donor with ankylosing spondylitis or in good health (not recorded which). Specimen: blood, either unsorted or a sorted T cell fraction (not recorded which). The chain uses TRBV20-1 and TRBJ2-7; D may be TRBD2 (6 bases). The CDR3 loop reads CSARDGTPGSNEQYF. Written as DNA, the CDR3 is TGCAGTGCTAGAGATGGGACTCCCGGGTCCAACGAGCAGTACTTC.